The sequence of this TCR beta chain was determined in a study of blood T cells in healthy people across ages. This clonotype was detected only a few times. A second PCR, run for roughly 7 to 11 cycles, used a sample-barcoded 5' primer plus a J-beta primer mix. TCRdb passed the 5' RACE reads through MiXCR, listing each CDR3 protein once. This sample carries around 1,000,000 distinct CDR3 sequences, roughly a quarter of them seen once, and the ten largest clones take around 0.75%. Germline V gives CDR1 LGHDT, CDR2 YNNKEL (reference sequence). CDR3 length: 14 residues. Deletions cut 4 bases from V and 10 bases from J, with 17 bases between. This same sample was also taken into another study, of T cells of mothers and their children. That source reports: A primer called M1S, used in the second PCR, added sample barcodes and 2-4 random nucleotides.

This TCR came from a girl aged 2-9 years in good health. V usage is TRBV3-1 and J usage is TRBJ2-1; tentatively, D is TRBD2 (6 bases). Sequenced sample: blood. The CDR3 sequence: CASSPGLRGTEQFF. The CDR3 bases are TGTGCCAGCAGCCCGGGACTTCGAGGTACGGAGCAGTTCTTC.